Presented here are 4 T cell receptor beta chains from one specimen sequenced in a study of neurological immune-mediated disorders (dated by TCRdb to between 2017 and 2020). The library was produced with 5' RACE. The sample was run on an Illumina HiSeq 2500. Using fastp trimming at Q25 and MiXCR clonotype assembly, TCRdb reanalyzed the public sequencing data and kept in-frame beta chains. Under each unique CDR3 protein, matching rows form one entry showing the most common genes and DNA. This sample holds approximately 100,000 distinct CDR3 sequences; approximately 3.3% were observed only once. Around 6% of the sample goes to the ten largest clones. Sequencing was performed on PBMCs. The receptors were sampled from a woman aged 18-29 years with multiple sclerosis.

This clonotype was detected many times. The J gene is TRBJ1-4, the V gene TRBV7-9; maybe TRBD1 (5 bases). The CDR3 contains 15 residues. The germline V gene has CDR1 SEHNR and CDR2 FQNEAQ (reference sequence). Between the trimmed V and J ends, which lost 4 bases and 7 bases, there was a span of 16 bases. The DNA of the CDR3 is TGTGCCAGCAGCTATGACAGCGGGTGGGGTGAAAAACTGTTTTTT. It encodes CASSYDSGWGEKLFF.

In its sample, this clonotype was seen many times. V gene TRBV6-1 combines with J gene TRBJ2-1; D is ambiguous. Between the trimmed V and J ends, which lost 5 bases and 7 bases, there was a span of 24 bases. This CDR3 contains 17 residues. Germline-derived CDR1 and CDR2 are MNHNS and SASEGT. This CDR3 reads CASSRRIPVLGLNEQFF. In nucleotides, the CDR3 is TGTGCCAGCAGTCGCCGAATACCTGTCCTTGGCCTGAATGAGCAGTTCTTC.

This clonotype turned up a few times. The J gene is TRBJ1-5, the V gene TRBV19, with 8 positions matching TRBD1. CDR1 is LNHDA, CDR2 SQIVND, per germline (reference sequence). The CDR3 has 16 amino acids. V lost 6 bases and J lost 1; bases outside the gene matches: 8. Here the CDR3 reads CASRGTGPLSNQPQHF. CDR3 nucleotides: TGTGCCAGTAGGGGGACAGGACCCCTCAGCAATCAGCCCCAGCATTTT.

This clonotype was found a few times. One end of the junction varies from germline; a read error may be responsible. This CDR3 is CAISLMDTQYF. As DNA, the CDR3 is TGCGCCATCAGCTTGATGGATACGCAGTATTTT. The chain has TRBV5-1 and TRBJ2-3; D remains unclear. The CDR3 consists of 11 residues. Germline V CDR1 and CDR2: SGHRS, YFSETQ.